This is a list of T cell receptor beta chains from one sample in a study of blood T cell repertoires in COVID-19. Data came from immunoSEQ multiplex PCR; TCRdb stores just in-frame clones and leaves some out. The sample has 250,000 or so clones, 86% seen once. The specimen was peripheral blood. The receptors stem from a woman aged 25 to 39 with active or convalescent COVID-19. CDR3s include the opening cysteine and the closing phenylalanine or tryptophan. The D gene is left open where the match is weak. A clone size is listed for some rows: how often the clone was seen (once, few, many), or a class if it is expanded.

-,-,TRBJ1-5,TRBV6-5,TGTGCCAGCAGCTCAACAGGGTCGGGTAAGCCCCAGCATTTT,CASSSTGSGKPQHF
-,-,TRBJ2-7,TRBV30,TGTGCCTGGAGTAGGGGCACCTACGAGCAGTACTTC,CAWSRGTYEQYF
-,TRBD1,TRBJ1-2,TRBV2,TGTGCCAGCAGGACTACGGGACAGGGGGCGGACTATGGCTACACCTTC,CASRTTGQGADYGYTF
-,TRBD1,TRBJ2-1,TRBV29-1,TGCAGCGTACAGGGGGACCACTACAATGAGCAGTTCTTC,CSVQGDHYNEQFF
-,-,TRBJ1-2,TRBV6-6,TGTGCCAGCAGGGACGCAGGGAAAGGTGATGGCTACACCTTC,CASRDAGKGDGYTF
-,TRBD1,TRBJ2-1,TRBV4-3,TGCGCCAGCAGCCACACTGGGCAGGGGGCGCAGTACAATGAGCAGTTCTTC,CASSHTGQGAQYNEQFF
few,TRBD1,TRBJ1-6,TRBV7-9,TGTGCCAGCAGCTTAATGGGACAGGGAAATTCACCCCTCCACTTT,CASSLMGQGNSPLHF
-,-,TRBJ1-5,TRBV27,TGTGCCAGCAGACCAAAGCCTTCGGACAGTAGCAATCAGCCCCAGCATTTT,CASRPKPSDSSNQPQHF
-,TRBD2,TRBJ2-5,TRBV27,TGTGCCAGCAGTTCCCGGGGACTAGCGGGGGGGAGCAGAGAGACCCAGTACTTC,CASSSRGLAGGSRETQYF
-,TRBD2,TRBJ2-3,TRBV14,TGTGCCAGCAGCCAAAGGGAGCTAGCGGTGGCAACAGATACGCAGTATTTT,CASSQRELAVATDTQYF
-,TRBD1,TRBJ1-5,TRBV6-1,TGTGCCAGCAGTGAAGGTGAGACAGGGGTCGTTCAGCCCCAGCATTTT,CASSEGETGVVQPQHF
-,-,TRBJ2-7,TRBV28,TGTGCCAGCAGTCCTGCCTACGAGCAGTACTTC,CASSPAYEQYF
-,TRBD2,TRBJ2-1,TRBV3-1/TRBV3-2,TGTGCCAGCACCCTAGCGGGGGTCTACAATGAGCAGTTCTTC,CASTLAGVYNEQFF
-,-,TRBJ2-7,TRBV4-3,TGCGCCAGCAGCCAAGAACAAGACTGGCAGTACGAGCAGTACTTC,CASSQEQDWQYEQYF
-,TRBD2,TRBJ2-5,TRBV28,TGTGCCAGCAGTGCCGGGACTAGCTGGGCCCAAGAGACCCAGTACTTC,CASSAGTSWAQETQYF
-,TRBD1,TRBJ1-5,TRBV29-1,TGCAGCGCCCTACTACAGGGGGCCGGAAATCAGCCCCAGCATTTT,CSALLQGAGNQPQHF
-,TRBD2,TRBJ2-1,TRBV7-8,TGTGCCAGCAGCTTCGGGGGGGGAGGCGGTGAGCAGTTCTTC,CASSFGGGGGEQFF
few,TRBD2,TRBJ2-2,TRBV7-2,TGTGCCAGCTCGACTAGCGGGGGATTCTACGGGGAGCTGTTTTTT,CASSTSGGFYGELFF
-,-,TRBJ1-3,TRBV19,TGTGCCTCGGGACATCAAGGAAACACCATATATTTT,CASGHQGNTIYF
-,TRBD2,TRBJ2-1,TRBV6-2/TRBV6-3,TGTGCCAGCAGCGGGACTACCAATGAGCAGTTCTTC,CASSGTTNEQFF
-,-,TRBJ1-6,TRBV6-5,TGTGCCAGCTCGGCGGTGTATAATTCACCCCTCCACTTT,CASSAVYNSPLHF
-,TRBD1,TRBJ1-2,TRBV5-4,TGTGCCAGCAGCTTGGTCGGGACAGGGGGCAAAGGCTACACCTTC,CASSLVGTGGKGYTF
-,-,TRBJ1-5,TRBV7-9,TGTGCCAGCAGCTTCGACGCGGGGCACAATCAGCCCCAGCATTTT,CASSFDAGHNQPQHF
few,-,TRBJ1-5,TRBV2,TGTGCCAGCACCCGAACGGGGGAGAATCAGCCCCAGCATTTT,CASTRTGENQPQHF
-,TRBD2,TRBJ2-3,TRBV6-5,TGTGCCAGCAGCGTTTTAGCGGGGGCCACAGATACGCAGTATTTT,CASSVLAGATDTQYF
-,TRBD2,TRBJ2-1,TRBV5-1,TGCGCCAGCAGCCACCTTAGCGGGGGGGCCTCCTACAATGAGCAGTTCTTC,CASSHLSGGASYNEQFF
-,TRBD1,TRBJ1-2,TRBV9,TGTGCCAGCAGCGTCGACATGACAGGGGCTGGCTACACCTTC,CASSVDMTGAGYTF
-,TRBD1,TRBJ1-2,TRBV6-6,TGTGCCAGCAGGTCCCAACAGGGGGAGGGTGGCTACACCTTC,CASRSQQGEGGYTF
-,-,TRBJ2-4,TRBV3-1/TRBV3-2,TGTGCCAAGAGAACAGGGAAATACATTCAGTACTTC,CAKRTGKYIQYF
-,TRBD2,TRBJ2-1,TRBV6-6,TGTGCCAGCAGCCGACCGGGAGGGGGGGGCTACAATGAGCAGTTCTTC,CASSRPGGGGYNEQFF
-,TRBD2,TRBJ2-6,TRBV6-6,TGTGCCAGCACCCCGGGAGGTTTATCTGGGGCCAACGTCCTGACTTTC,CASTPGGLSGANVLTF
-,TRBD2,TRBJ2-3,TRBV5-1,TGCGCCAGCAGCCTCATAGCGGGGGCGAGCACAGATACGCAGTATTTT,CASSLIAGASTDTQYF
-,TRBD1,TRBJ1-4,TRBV5-1,TGCGCCAGCAGCTTGGGGGGACAGGGTGTGGCTAATGAAAAACTGTTTTTT,CASSLGGQGVANEKLFF
-,-,TRBJ1-1,TRBV6-2/TRBV6-3,TGTGCCAGCAGTTACTCAAGGGGTAGTGCTGAAGCTTTCTTT,CASSYSRGSAEAFF
-,-,TRBJ2-3,TRBV7-2,TGTGCCAGCAGCTTTAGGGGGGGGCCCCTCCCCAAGCAGTATTTT,CASSFRGGPLPKQYF
few,-,TRBJ1-6,TRBV28,TGTGCCAGCAACCCCCTAGATGGTGGTAGCTCCTATAATTCACCCCTCCACTTT,CASNPLDGGSSYNSPLHF
-,-,TRBJ2-1,TRBV5-5,TGTGCCAGCAGCTTGGACTACTACAATGAGCAGTTCTTC,CASSLDYYNEQFF
-,TRBD2,TRBJ2-7,TRBV4-1,TGCGCCAGCAGCCCCGCGGGGGGGTACAACTACGAGCAGTACTTC,CASSPAGGYNYEQYF
-,-,TRBJ2-4,TRBV18,TGTGCCAGCTCAATGGAGGGGGAGGGCCAAAACATTCAGTACTTC,CASSMEGEGQNIQYF
-,TRBD1,TRBJ2-7,TRBV19,TGTGCCAGTAGTATTCGCCCCTCGGGGACAGGGGGGCACGAGCAGTACTTC,CASSIRPSGTGGHEQYF
-,TRBD2,TRBJ2-7,TRBV7-9,TGTGCCAGCATCCTGGGTCAGGGACTAGACTACGAGCAGTACTTC,CASILGQGLDYEQYF
-,TRBD1,TRBJ2-7,TRBV2,TGTGCCAGCAGACCACCGGGACAGGGGGTCCACGAGCAGTACTTC,CASRPPGQGVHEQYF
-,-,TRBJ1-2,TRBV4-3,TGCGCCAGCAGCCAAGATTTCCATGGGGAAGGGAGGGGCTACACCTTC,CASSQDFHGEGRGYTF
few,TRBD1,TRBJ1-3,TRBV5-4,TGTGCCAGCAGCAAGGACAGGGCAGGAAACACCATATATTTT,CASSKDRAGNTIYF
once,TRBD1,TRBJ1-3,TRBV9,TGTGCCAGCAGCACGCCAGGGGGTTCCTCTGGAAACACCATATATTTT,CASSTPGGSSGNTIYF
-,-,TRBJ2-3,TRBV7-2,TGTGCCAGCAGCCTATCCCGGGCAGATACGCAGTATTTT,CASSLSRADTQYF
-,TRBD1,TRBJ2-1,TRBV14,TGTGCCAGCAGCGATACCGGACAGGGACCCTACAATGAGCAGTTCTTC,CASSDTGQGPYNEQFF
-,TRBD1,TRBJ1-5,TRBV3-1/TRBV3-2,TGTGCCAGCAGCCAAGTGTCGGGACAGATTAATTATAGCAATCAGCCCCAGCATTTT,CASSQVSGQINYSNQPQHF
-,-,TRBJ2-5,TRBV7-9,TGTGCCAGCAGCTTGGGCAGGGACCAAGAGACCCAGTACTTC,CASSLGRDQETQYF
-,-,TRBJ1-1,TRBV12-3/TRBV12-4,TGTGCCAGCATCCTAGGGAACACTGAAGCTTTCTTT,CASILGNTEAFF
once,-,TRBJ1-3,TRBV11-3,TGTGCCAGCAGCTCCGGTGGAAACACCATATATTTT,CASSSGGNTIYF
few,-,TRBJ2-7,TRBV5-1,TGCGCCAGCAGCTTGGGTCAGGGGCAGTACTTC,CASSLGQGQYF